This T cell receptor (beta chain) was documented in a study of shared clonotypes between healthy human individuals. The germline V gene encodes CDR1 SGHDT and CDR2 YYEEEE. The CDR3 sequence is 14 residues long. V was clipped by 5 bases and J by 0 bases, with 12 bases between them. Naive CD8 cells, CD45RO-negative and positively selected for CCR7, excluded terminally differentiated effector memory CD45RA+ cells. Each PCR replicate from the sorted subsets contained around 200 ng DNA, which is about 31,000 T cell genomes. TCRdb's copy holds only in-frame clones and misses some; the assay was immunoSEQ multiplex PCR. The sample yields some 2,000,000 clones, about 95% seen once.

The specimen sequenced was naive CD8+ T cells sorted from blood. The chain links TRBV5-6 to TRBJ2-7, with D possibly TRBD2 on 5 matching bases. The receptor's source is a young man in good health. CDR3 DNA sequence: TGTGCCAGCAGTAGCGCATTGAGCTCCTACGAGCAGTACTTC. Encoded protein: CASSSALSSYEQYF.